The 13 T cell receptor beta chains below were found in one sample sequenced in a study of control samples from healthy donors and cancer patients. Using immunoSEQ multiplex PCR, the repertoire was profiled, and TCRdb retains in-frame clones only, with some absent. The table records approximately 89,000 clones, about 84% of them present only once. Sequenced input: blood. These receptors all stem from a woman aged 40 to 50 in good health.

The V gene is TRBV4-3, the J gene TRBJ2-4; the D gene is possibly TRBD1 (6 bases). Deletions cut 0 bases from V and 7 bases from J, with 16 bases between. Germline CDR1 LGHNA, CDR2 YSLEER. CDR3 length equals 16 residues. In DNA, the CDR3 is TGCGCCAGCAGCCAAGAGATAACAGGGTATTCGAACATTCAGTACTTC. Its protein is CASSQEITGYSNIQYF.

This chain connects TRBV4-3 to TRBJ1-1, with D possibly being TRBD1 (5 bases). V gave up 0 bases and J gave up 5 bases, with 10 bases separating them. Germline V gene lookup returns CDR1 LGHNA and CDR2 YSLEER. This CDR3 region has 14 residues. CDR3 sequence: CASSQDRRVTEAFF. DNA of the CDR3: TGCGCCAGCAGCCAAGATCGCAGGGTGACTGAAGCTTTCTTT.

This clone was counted a few times. V usage is TRBV4-3 and J usage is TRBJ2-2; D tentatively fits TRBD1 or TRBD2 (5 bases each). This CDR3 is built from 14 residues. The V end lost 3 bases, the J end lost 5 bases, and 10 bases lay between the germline ends. Germline assignment: CDR1 LGHNA and CDR2 YSLEER. DNA for the CDR3: TGCGCCAGCAGCCAGAGGGGTCGAACCGGGGAGCTGTTTTTT. This translates into CASSQRGRTGELFF.

This clone was seen a handful of times. The chain recombines TRBV24-1 with TRBJ2-3; 12 nucleotides align to TRBD1. With 7 bases clipped from V and 8 bases from J, the junction kept 9 bases outside the gene matches. Germline V gives CDR1 KGHDR, CDR2 SFDVKD. This CDR3 comprises 15 residues. The CDR3 DNA follows: TGTGCCACCAGCGAGGGGACAGGGGGCTACCGTACGCAGTATTTT. Encoded protein: CATSEGTGGYRTQYF.

This chain connects TRBV5-1 to TRBJ2-1; 7 bases fit TRBD2. The CDR3 sequence is 14 residues long. The trim removed 0 bases at V and 5 bases at J, leaving 2 bases unmatched. Per the germline V gene, CDR1 is SGHRS and CDR2 is YFSETQ. For the CDR3, the DNA is TGCGCCAGCAGCTTGGGGGGGAGGGACAATGAGCAGTTCTTC. Protein: CASSLGGRDNEQFF. The entire variable domain, with the rest obtained from reference TRBV5-1 and TRBJ2-1, is as follows: KAGVTQTPRYLIKTRGQQVTLSCSPISGHRSVSWYQQTPGQGLQFLFEYFSETQRNKGNFPGRFSGRQFSNSRSEMNVSTLELGDSALYLCASSLGGRDNEQFFGPGTRLTVL.

The chain recombines TRBV18 with TRBJ2-3; D remains ambiguous. CDR3 length: 13 residues. Per the germline V gene, CDR1 is KGHSH and CDR2 is LQKENI. Deletions cut 3 bases from V and 7 bases from J, with 11 bases between. The CDR3 sequence is CASSPEEFNTQYF. CDR3 bases: TGTGCCAGCTCACCCGAAGAGTTTAATACGCAGTATTTT.

This clone is a singleton in its sample. The rearrangement joins TRBV7-2 to TRBJ2-3, with 9 bases matching TRBD2. CDR1 is SGHTA and CDR2 is FQGNSA in the germline V gene. The ends lost 0 bases at V and 2 bases at J; junction bases unmatched: 3. The CDR3 runs to 16 residues. As DNA, the CDR3 is TGTGCCAGCAGCTTAGCCCCTAGCGGGGCCACAGATACGCAGTATTTT. The encoded protein is CASSLAPSGATDTQYF.

This chain uses TRBV13 with TRBJ2-5; 8 nucleotides match TRBD2. The CDR3 loop spans 15 amino acids. Looked up from germline, CDR1 is PRHDT and CDR2 is FYEKMQ (reference sequence). V lost 5 bases and J lost 5; bases outside the gene matches: 10. The CDR3 loop is CASSIYSGAFETQYF. CDR3 in DNA: TGTGCCAGCAGCATATATAGCGGGGCCTTTGAGACCCAGTACTTC. Full variable domain (missing parts from reference TRBV13 and TRBJ2-5): AAGVIQSPRHLIKEKRETATLKCYPIPRHDTVYWYQQGPGQDPQFLISFYEKMQSDKGSIPDRFSAQQFSDYHSELNMSSLELGDSALYFCASSIYSGAFETQYFGPGTRLLVL.

This sequence joins TRBV11-1 and TRBJ2-7, with unresolved D. V lost 0 bases to trimming and J lost 2 bases, with 5 bases between them. The CDR3 length is 13 residues. Per germline, CDR1 SGHAT and CDR2 FQDESV (reference sequence). CDR3 sequence: CASSLANPYEQYF. The CDR3 DNA follows: TGTGCCAGCAGCTTAGCGAACCCCTACGAGCAGTACTTC.

V usage is TRBV2 and J usage is TRBJ1-1; D is ambiguous. This CDR3 has 12 residues. V lost 9 bases and J 0 bases, leaving 8 bases between the germline ends. Germline assignment: CDR1 SNHLY and CDR2 FYNNEI. The CDR3 is CASHKVNTEAFF. The CDR3 DNA reads as TGTGCCAGTCATAAGGTGAACACTGAAGCTTTCTTT.

The chain uses TRBV3-1 (or the pseudogene TRBV3-2) and TRBJ1-1; TRBD1 agrees at 10 bases. Germline V gene sequence: CDR1 LGHDT, CDR2 YNNKEL (reference sequence). V lost 6 bases to trimming and J lost 4 bases; unmatched junction nucleotides: 5. The CDR3 is 14 residues long. CDR3 loop: CASSPRTGGTEAFF. The CDR3 DNA is TGTGCCAGCAGTCCCAGGACAGGGGGCACTGAAGCTTTCTTT.

The J gene is TRBJ2-2, the V gene TRBV3-1 (or the pseudogene TRBV3-2), with 12 bases that match TRBD1. The trim removed 0 bases at V and 7 bases at J, leaving 9 bases unmatched. The CDR3 extends over 18 amino acids. Germline CDR1 is LGHDT and CDR2 is YNNKEL (reference sequence). CDR3 in amino acids: CASSQDWGQGAQGGELFF. For the CDR3, the DNA is TGTGCCAGCAGCCAAGATTGGGGACAGGGGGCGCAGGGCGGGGAGCTGTTTTTT.

Written as DNA, the CDR3 is TGTGCCAGCAGTGGGCGACAACAGGGAATCCCCCTCCACTTT. Amino acids: CASSGRQQGIPLHF. V gene TRBV25-1 combines with J gene TRBJ1-6, with D perhaps TRBD1 (6 bases). The CDR3 runs 14 residues. V was trimmed by 4 bases and J by 13 bases, leaving 17 bases between them. CDR1 is MGHDK and CDR2 is SYGVNS in the germline V gene.